These T cell receptor beta chains were read from a single sample in a study of CD8+CD57+ T cells in acquired aplastic anemia. TCRdb re-called the reads through MiXCR, storing one row per CDR3 protein. Here the sample spans around 250,000 distinct CDR3 sequences, 82% being singletons. Input material: sorted CD4+, CD8+, or CD8+CD57+ T cells (not recorded which) from PBMCs. The receptors were gathered from a human donor with aplastic anemia. Both conserved end residues are part of each CDR3. D genes are given only for firm matches. A clone size is listed for some rows: how often the clone was seen (once, few, many), or a class if it is expanded.

cdr3_nt cdr3_aa v_call cdr3_length clone_size d_call j_call
TGTGCCAGTAGTATCCTTTCGGCAGGGAAAACTTCACCCCTCCACTTT CASSILSAGKTSPLHF TRBV19 16 . . TRBJ1-6
TGTGCCACCTTGGAAGGGGACACCGGGGCGCTGTATTTT CATLEGDTGALYF TRBV2 13 . . TRBJ2-2
TGTGCCAGCAGCGTAGTCGGTGGAGGCACTGAAGCTTTCTTT CASSVVGGGTEAFF TRBV9 14 . . TRBJ1-1
TGTGCCAGCACATTACAGGCCAACCCCGTTGAACAGTATTTT CASTLQANPVEQYF TRBV9 14 . . TRBJ2-3
TGTGCCAGCAACCTACTAGGGGGGGAGTTCAGTGAGCAGTTCTTC CASNLLGGEFSEQFF TRBV9 15 . . TRBJ2-1
TGTGCCAGCAGTCAAATCGCGCAGGGGGCAGGCACAGATACGCAGTATTTT CASSQIAQGAGTDTQYF TRBV27 17 many TRBD1 TRBJ2-3
TGTGCCAGCAGCCAAACAGGGGCTCCCCCCCAGCATTTT CASSQTGAPPQHF TRBV7-2 13 . TRBD1 TRBJ1-5
TGTGCCAGTAGTATAGCTAGCGGAGACTCCTACAATGAGCAGTTCTTC CASSIASGDSYNEQFF TRBV19 16 . TRBD2 TRBJ2-1
TGTGCCAGCGGGGACGGGGGCAGAGATAAGCCGTATTTT CASGDGGRDKPYF TRBV7-6 13 . . TRBJ2-3
TGTGCCAGCAGCTCCGCTAGCGGTCCCGATACGCAGTATTTT CASSSASGPDTQYF TRBV7-8 14 . TRBD2 TRBJ2-3
TGTGCCAGCAGTGACAGGTCCACAGATACGCAGTATTTT CASSDRSTDTQYF TRBV25-1 13 . . TRBJ2-3
TGCGGCAGGGCGGACGGGGGCACAGATACGCAGTATTTT CGRADGGTDTQYF TRBV2 13 . . TRBJ2-3
TGTGCCAGCAGCTTAGATTTGTCGGGCACCGGGGAGCTGTTTTTT CASSLDLSGTGELFF TRBV11-2 15 . . TRBJ2-2
TGTGCCAGCAGCTACGCGGGAGGTAACTACGAGCAGTATTTC CASSYAGGNYEQYF TRBV7-2 14 . TRBD2 TRBJ2-7
TGTGCCAGTAGCTTAGCGGGCGGACCCTATAAGCAGTATTTCTTC CASSLAGGPYKQYFF TRBV7-8 15 . TRBD2 TRBJ2-1
TGCGCCAGCAGTGGCCCAGGGGTGGGCTACACCTTC CASSGPGVGYTF TRBV10-1 12 . . TRBJ1-2
TGTGCCAGCAGCTTAAAGGCGATAGAGCAGTATTTT CASSLKAIEQYF TRBV7-9 12 . . TRBJ2-3
TGTGCCAGCAGCTTACTTGCAGATACGCAGTATTTT CASSLLADTQYF TRBV7-9 12 many . TRBJ2-3
TGTGCCAGCAGCCGACAGGGGGACAATCAGCCCCAGCATTTT CASSRQGDNQPQHF TRBV2 14 . TRBD1 TRBJ1-5
TGCGCCAGCAGTGAGTGGACAGTAAGCTCCTACAATGAGCAGTTCTTC CASSEWTVSSYNEQFF TRBV10-2 16 . . TRBJ2-1
TGTGCCAGCGGAGCCGCTGGGAACATTCAGTACTTCCAGTTCTTC CASGAAGNIQYFQFF TRBV9 15 . . TRBJ2-1
TGTGCCAGCAGCGGAGGTGGCGACAGTGGCTACACCTTC CASSGGGDSGYTF TRBV11-3 13 . . TRBJ1-2
TGTGCCAGCAGTCGCGGGGGGGGTCACTACGAGCAGTACTTC CASSRGGGHYEQYF TRBV7-2 14 few TRBD2 TRBJ2-7
TGTGCCAGCAGCTCAGGAGGGACAGGCCTTACCTACGAGCAGTACTTC CASSSGGTGLTYEQYF TRBV13 16 . TRBD1 TRBJ2-7
TGTGCCTGGAGTGTATACGGGAATCAGCCCCAGCATTTT CAWSVYGNQPQHF TRBV30 13 many . TRBJ1-5
TGTGCCAGTAGTTTAGATCGGACAGGGTACACTGAAGCTTTCTTT CASSLDRTGYTEAFF TRBV19 15 . TRBD1 TRBJ1-1
TGTGCCACCAGCTGGGGCCCGAGCCGGGACACTGAGTCCTTC CATSWGPSRDTESF TRBV7-9 14 . . TRBJ2-5
TGTGCCAGCAGCTTGGTCCCTTCACCCCTCCACTTT CASSLVPSPLHF TRBV5-4 12 once . TRBJ1-6